These 18 T cell receptor beta chains came from one sample sequenced in a study of cytomegalovirus exposure and HLA in healthy donors. PCR involved 60 Vbeta and 13 Jbeta primers. Measured with immunoSEQ multiplex PCR; TCRdb has only the in-frame clones, and not every one. The sample lists over 150,000 clones, approximately 80% occurring once. Sequencing was done on a sample of PBMCs. The receptors here all came from a male donor in good health and CMV-seropositive.

The rearrangement uses TRBV7-9 and TRBJ2-5; possibly TRBD2 for D (6 bases). This CDR3 has 15 residues. CDR1 is SEHNR and CDR2 is FQNEAQ in the germline V gene (reference sequence). Trimming removed 6 bases at V and 3 bases at J, with 17 bases between. CDR3 DNA sequence: TGTGCCAGCAGGAAGGGACTTGAAAATAAAGAGACCCAGTACTTC. Translation: CASRKGLENKETQYF.

The chain recombines TRBV5-1 with TRBJ2-1; 13 bases agree with TRBD2. Germline V lookup: CDR1 SGHRS, CDR2 YFSETQ. J gave up 9 bases and V 0 bases, and 6 bases lay outside the gene matches. This CDR3 contains 16 residues. The DNA of the CDR3 is TGCGCCAGCAGCTTGGTACTAGCGGGGGGGATAGGTGAGCAGTTCTTC. Protein sequence: CASSLVLAGGIGEQFF.

The V and J genes are TRBV13 and TRBJ1-1; the D is unclear. Trimming took 5 bases from V and 3 from J, leaving 16 bases between them. Germline V lookup: CDR1 PRHDT, CDR2 FYEKMQ (reference sequence). CDR3 length: 15 residues. The CDR3 coding sequence is TGTGCCAGCAGCCCGGTCCCGGGGTGGTACACTGAAGCTTTCTTT. Its protein product is CASSPVPGWYTEAFF. The full variable domain, rest sourced from reference TRBV13 and TRBJ1-1, is AAGVIQSPRHLIKEKRETATLKCYPIPRHDTVYWYQQGPGQDPQFLISFYEKMQSDKGSIPDRFSAQQFSDYHSELNMSSLELGDSALYFCASSPVPGWYTEAFFGQGTRLTVV.

This clone was recorded a few times. The J gene is TRBJ1-6, the V gene TRBV30; a possible D gene is TRBD1 (6 bases). The CDR3 consists of 17 residues. Germline V gene data show CDR1 as GTSNPN and CDR2 as SVGIG (reference sequence). Trimming removed 4 bases from V and 0 bases from J, with 16 bases in between. The CDR3 loop is CAWTRGLRSSYNSPLHF. CDR3 DNA: TGTGCCTGGACCAGGGGCCTAAGGAGCTCCTATAATTCACCCCTCCACTTT.

The J gene is TRBJ2-3, the V gene TRBV5-6; D is unresolved. The CDR3 spans 15 residues. Between the trimmed V and J ends, which lost 2 bases and 3 bases, there was a span of 13 bases. CDR1 is SGHDT, CDR2 YYEEEE, per germline. In DNA, the CDR3 is TGTGCCAGCAGCTTCCAGATTGGCAGTACAGATACGCAGTATTTT. This translates into CASSFQIGSTDTQYF. The entire variable domain, with the rest obtained from reference TRBV5-6 and TRBJ2-3, is as follows: DAGVTQSPTHLIKTRGQQVTLRCSPKSGHDTVSWYQQALGQGPQFIFQYYEEEERQRGNFPDRFSGHQFPNYSSELNVNALLLGDSALYLCASSFQIGSTDTQYFGPGTRLTVL.

The V call is TRBV5-1, the J call TRBJ2-7, with D possibly being TRBD2 (6 bases). V gave up 4 bases and J gave up 0 bases, with 17 bases separating them. CDR1 is SGHRS, CDR2 YFSETQ, per germline. The length of the CDR3 is 16 residues. CDR3 sequence (DNA): TGCGCCAGCAGCCCGGGCGGGACCCTCAGCTCCTACGAGCAGTACTTC. It is translated as CASSPGGTLSSYEQYF.

This clone occurred a few times. The chain combines TRBV6-5 with TRBJ1-2; maybe TRBD1 (5 bases). Between the trimmed V and J ends, which lost 1 base and 7 bases, there was a span of 19 bases. Germline V gene sequence: CDR1 MNHEY, CDR2 SVGAGI. The CDR3 spans 16 residues. CDR3 nucleotides: TGTGCCAGCAGTTACTTCGCCCAGGGATGGGGGGGTGGCTACACCTTC. Protein: CASSYFAQGWGGGYTF.

This clone appeared once. The V and J genes are TRBV5-5 and TRBJ2-7, with 9 bases fitting TRBD1. V trimming: 3 bases; J trimming: 5 bases; junction bases outside the gene matches: 6. Per the germline V gene, CDR1 is SGHKS and CDR2 is YYEKEE (reference sequence). The CDR3 extends over 14 amino acids. The CDR3 DNA reads as TGTGCCAGCAGCTCCTCCCGGGACAGGGACGAGCAGTACTTC. Protein sequence: CASSSSRDRDEQYF.

This clone was seen only once. This chain joins TRBV4-2 and TRBJ2-1; 8 bases are shared with TRBD2. The junction had 7 bases not matched to a gene; V was cut back by 0 bases and J by 6 bases. The CDR3 is made up of 16 amino acids. Germline loops: CDR1 LGHNA, CDR2 YNFKEQ. The CDR3 DNA reads TGTGCCAGCAGCCAAGAGGTCGGGGGGGCCGGCAATGAGCAGTTCTTC. Translation: CASSQEVGGAGNEQFF.

The chain combines TRBV6-4 with TRBJ2-2; 7 bases line up with TRBD2. The V segment lost 8 bases and the J segment 2 bases; nucleotides outside the gene matches: 14. Germline V gene lookup returns CDR1 MRHNA and CDR2 SNTAGT. This CDR3 spans 17 amino acids. Here the CDR3 reads CASRLRAGRGNTGELFF. In DNA, the CDR3 is TGTGCCAGCCGTCTGAGAGCGGGACGCGGAAACACCGGGGAGCTGTTTTTT.

This clone was observed once. This chain connects TRBV7-6 to TRBJ2-5; 7 bases line up with TRBD1. V was pared by 8 bases and J by 5 bases, with 11 bases of the junction left unmatched. The CDR3 has 14 amino acids. The germline V gene encodes CDR1 SGHVS and CDR2 FNYEAQ. The CDR3 nucleotides read TGTGCCAGCGGGGACCCGGGACAGAGGGAGACCCAGTACTTC. Protein: CASGDPGQRETQYF.

This chain links TRBV5-4 with TRBJ2-5, with TRBD2 identical over 9 bases. This CDR3 is 17 amino acids long. In germline, CDR1 is SGHNT, CDR2 YYREEE (reference sequence). V trimming: 1 base; J trimming: 2 bases; junction bases outside the gene matches: 9. DNA for the CDR3: TGTGCCAGCAGCTTGAAAGGTCTAGCGGGGTATCAAGAGACCCAGTACTTC. It codes for CASSLKGLAGYQETQYF.

This clone was detected a few times. V usage is TRBV2 and J usage is TRBJ1-3; D is uncertain. V was shortened by 4 bases and J by 0 bases, with 7 bases between the two germline ends. The germline V gene encodes CDR1 SNHLY and CDR2 FYNNEI. The CDR3 length is 14 residues. This chain's CDR3 is CASSGLVSGNTIYF. DNA for the CDR3: TGTGCCAGCAGTGGACTGGTCTCTGGAAACACCATATATTTT. The whole variable domain, filled in from reference TRBV2 and TRBJ1-3, reads EPEVTQTPSHQVTQMGQEVILRCVPISNHLYFYWYRQILGQKVEFLVSFYNNEISEKSEIFDDQFSVERPDGSNFTLKIRSTKLEDSAMYFCASSGLVSGNTIYFGEGSWLTVV.

The count of this clone is one. The chain is built from TRBV7-6 and TRBJ2-2; D is uncertain. The CDR3 has 13 amino acids. Germline V gene lookup returns CDR1 SGHVS and CDR2 FNYEAQ. The ends were cut back, 5 bases at V and 5 bases at J, with 9 bases in the middle. CDR3: CASSPFPTGELFF. The CDR3 DNA reads TGTGCCAGCAGCCCCTTCCCGACCGGGGAGCTGTTTTTT.

The rearrangement links TRBV5-4 to TRBJ2-7, with 7 bases identical to TRBD1. Losses at the gene ends were 0 bases for V and 2 bases for J; bases not matched to a gene: 5. The CDR3 is 15 residues long. Germline CDR1 and CDR2: SGHNT and YYREEE (reference sequence). The DNA of the CDR3 is TGTGCCAGCAGCTTGGCCAACAGGGGTCCCTACGAGCAGTACTTC. It translates to CASSLANRGPYEQYF.

This chain's CDR3 is CASSIGEAGDSYGYTF. CDR3 DNA: TGTGCCAGTAGTATTGGTGAGGCCGGGGACAGCTATGGCTACACCTTC. J is TRBJ1-2 and V is TRBV19; 7 positions match TRBD1. CDR3 length equals 16 residues. Trimming at V came to 3 bases and at J to 4 bases, leaving 11 bases not matched to a gene. Per germline, CDR1 LNHDA and CDR2 SQIVND (reference sequence).

The V and J genes are TRBV7-9 and TRBJ1-2, with a possible D match to TRBD1 (6 bases). V was shortened by 4 bases and J by 4 bases, with 16 bases between the two germline ends. CDR1 and CDR2 (germline): SEHNR, FQNEAQ (reference sequence). The CDR3 runs 15 residues. In nucleotides, the CDR3 is TGTGCCAGCAGCTCACAGGGTAGGGGTGTCTATGGCTACACCTTC. Translating it yields CASSSQGRGVYGYTF.

In nucleotides, the CDR3 is TGTGCCAGCATGGGGGGGCTGAACACCGGGGAGCTGTTTTTT. Protein sequence: CASMGGLNTGELFF. The chain recombines TRBV6-5 with TRBJ2-2, with a weak D call TRBD2 (7 bases). CDR1 MNHEY and CDR2 SVGAGI come from the germline V gene. V lost 7 bases, J lost 1 base, and 10 bases lay in between. This CDR3 is 14 amino acids long.